This TCR beta chain was sequenced during a study of CD8+CD57+ T cells in acquired aplastic anemia. Study background: DNA from sorted CD4+ and CD8+ cells averaged roughly 3.2 ug. Findings of the study overall: A set of 25 to 30 CD8+ CDR3 sequences was shared between patients and controls, and these sequences appeared highly expressed in patients.

For CDR3 and TCR beta VDJ profiling, genomic DNA was the template used. TCRdb re-called the reads with MiXCR, one entry per CDR3 protein. The sample lists some 240,000 distinct CDR3 sequences, 30% to 40% seen once, with 1% to 1.3% in the top ten. The CDR3 has 14 residues. Between the trimmed V and J ends, which lost 3 bases and 4 bases, there was a span of 16 bases. CDR1 DFQATT and CDR2 SNEGSKA come from the germline V gene (reference sequence). Many counts were recorded for this clonotype. Its antigen is as yet unknown. Sequencing used sorted CD4+, CD8+, or CD8+CD57+ T cells (not recorded which) from PBMCs. This sequence was found in a human donor in good health, serving as a control. V usage is TRBV20-1 and J usage is TRBJ2-7, with a possible D match to TRBD2 (6 bases). Written as DNA, the CDR3 is TGCAGTGCTAGGATACCGGGAGTTCTGTACGAGCAGTACTTC. Amino acid sequence: CSARIPGVLYEQYF.